This section outlines one T cell receptor beta chain sequence together with its context. Its antigen is unknown. The CDR3 spans 18 residues. From germline, CDR1 is SGHTA and CDR2 FQGTGA. Trimming cost V 0 bases and J 0 bases, with 18 bases left between them. The data originate from a study of T cell responses to AZD1222 COVID-19 vaccine. Study results and limitations: The study sampled repertoires only after the peak T cell response. As reported, nearly half of all spike-specific TCRs target variant regions that are unmutated. The CD4 TCRs associated with vaccination extended across spike and predominated at 160-218 and 743-854.

Libraries were prepared by immunoSEQ multiplex PCR; TCRdb keeps only in-frame clonotypes and omits some of them. The table includes 44,000 or so clones, over 75% detected once. Here the sequenced sample was peripheral blood, taken 28 days after the second dose of the MenACWY control vaccine. This sequence joins TRBV7-3 and TRBJ2-7; tentative D call: TRBD2 (5 bases). This receptor was taken from an adult who received the MenACWY meningococcal vaccine as a control. In DNA form, the CDR3 reads TGTGCCAGCAGCTTAACAGAGGGTCGGACGGCCTACTCCTACGAGCAGTACTTC. Translating gives CASSLTEGRTAYSYEQYF.